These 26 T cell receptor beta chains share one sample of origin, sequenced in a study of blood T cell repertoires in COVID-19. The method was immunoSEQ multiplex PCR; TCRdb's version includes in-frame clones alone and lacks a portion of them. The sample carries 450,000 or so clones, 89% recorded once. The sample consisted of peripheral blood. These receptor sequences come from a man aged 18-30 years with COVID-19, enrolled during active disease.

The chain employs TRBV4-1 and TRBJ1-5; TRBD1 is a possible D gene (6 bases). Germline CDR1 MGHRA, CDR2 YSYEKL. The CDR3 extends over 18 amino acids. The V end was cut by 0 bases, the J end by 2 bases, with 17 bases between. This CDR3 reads CASSQDWGGDTRNQPQHF. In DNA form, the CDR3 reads TGCGCCAGCAGCCAAGATTGGGGGGGGGACACCCGCAATCAGCCCCAGCATTTT.

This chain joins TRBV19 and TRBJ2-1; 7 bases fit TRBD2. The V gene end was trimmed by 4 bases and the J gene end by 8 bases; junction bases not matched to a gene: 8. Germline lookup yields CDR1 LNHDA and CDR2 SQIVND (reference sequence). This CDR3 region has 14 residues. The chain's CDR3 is CASSTRGGADEQFF. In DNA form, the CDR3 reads TGTGCCAGTAGTACCCGGGGAGGGGCGGATGAGCAGTTCTTC.

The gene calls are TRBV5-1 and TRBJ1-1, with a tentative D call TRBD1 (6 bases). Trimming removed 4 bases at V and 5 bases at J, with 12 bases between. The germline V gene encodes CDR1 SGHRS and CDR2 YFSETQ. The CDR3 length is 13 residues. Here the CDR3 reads CASSPGVGTEAFF. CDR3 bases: TGCGCCAGCAGCCCAGGGGTTGGAACTGAAGCTTTCTTT.

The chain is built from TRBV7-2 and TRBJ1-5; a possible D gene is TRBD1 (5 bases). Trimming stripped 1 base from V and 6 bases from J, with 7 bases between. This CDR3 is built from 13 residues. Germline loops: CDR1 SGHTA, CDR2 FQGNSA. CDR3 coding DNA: TGTGCCAGCAGCTTAGTAGGGGTTCAGCCCCAGCATTTT. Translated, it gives CASSLVGVQPQHF.

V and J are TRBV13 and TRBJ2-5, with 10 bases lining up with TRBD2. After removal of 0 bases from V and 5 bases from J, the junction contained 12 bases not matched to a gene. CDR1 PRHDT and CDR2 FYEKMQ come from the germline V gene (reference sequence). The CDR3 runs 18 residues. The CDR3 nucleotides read TGTGCCAGCAGCTTAGGGCTCCGCGGGACTAGCGAATTGGAGACCCAGTACTTC. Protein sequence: CASSLGLRGTSELETQYF.

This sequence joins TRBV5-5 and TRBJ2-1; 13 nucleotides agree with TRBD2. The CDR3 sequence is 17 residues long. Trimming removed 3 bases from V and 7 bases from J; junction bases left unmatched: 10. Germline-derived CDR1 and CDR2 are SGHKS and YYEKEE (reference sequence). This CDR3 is CASSSLVTSGRVNEQFF. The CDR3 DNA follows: TGTGCCAGCAGCTCCTTAGTTACTAGCGGGAGGGTTAATGAGCAGTTCTTC.

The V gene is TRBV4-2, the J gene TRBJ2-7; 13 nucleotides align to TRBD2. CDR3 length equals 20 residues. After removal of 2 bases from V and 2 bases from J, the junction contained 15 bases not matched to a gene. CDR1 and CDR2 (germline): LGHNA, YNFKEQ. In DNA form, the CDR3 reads TGTGCCAGCAGCCAAAGATATGGGGACACAGGACTAGCGGGAGCCTACGAGCAGTACTTC. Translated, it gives CASSQRYGDTGLAGAYEQYF.

The CDR3 sequence: CASSQAWAESYGYTF. The CDR3 nucleotides are TGCGCCAGCAGTCAAGCATGGGCAGAGTCCTATGGCTACACCTTC. V gene TRBV23-1 combines with J gene TRBJ1-2; D remains ambiguous. Being an ORF, TRBV23-1 has a function that is uncertain. Trimming took off 2 bases at V and 4 bases at J, with 14 bases between the two ends. The CDR3 has 15 residues.

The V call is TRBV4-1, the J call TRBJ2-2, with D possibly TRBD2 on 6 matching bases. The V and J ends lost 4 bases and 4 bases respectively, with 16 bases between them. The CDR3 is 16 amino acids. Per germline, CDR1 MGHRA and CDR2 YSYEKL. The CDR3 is CASSPEERAATGELFF. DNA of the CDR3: TGCGCCAGCAGCCCCGAAGAGCGGGCTGCCACCGGGGAGCTGTTTTTT.

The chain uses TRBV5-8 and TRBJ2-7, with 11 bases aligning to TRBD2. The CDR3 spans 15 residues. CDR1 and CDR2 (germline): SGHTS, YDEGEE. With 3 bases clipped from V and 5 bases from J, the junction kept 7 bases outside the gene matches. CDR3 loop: CASSSRLAGRNEQYF. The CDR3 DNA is TGTGCCAGCAGCTCGCGACTAGCGGGAAGAAACGAGCAGTACTTC.

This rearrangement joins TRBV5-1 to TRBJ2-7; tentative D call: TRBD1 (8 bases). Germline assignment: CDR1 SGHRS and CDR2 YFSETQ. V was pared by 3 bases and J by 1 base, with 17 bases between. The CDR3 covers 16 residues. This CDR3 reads CASSWGGQVRSYEQYF. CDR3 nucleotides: TGCGCCAGCAGCTGGGGGGGACAGGTTCGATCCTACGAGCAGTACTTC.

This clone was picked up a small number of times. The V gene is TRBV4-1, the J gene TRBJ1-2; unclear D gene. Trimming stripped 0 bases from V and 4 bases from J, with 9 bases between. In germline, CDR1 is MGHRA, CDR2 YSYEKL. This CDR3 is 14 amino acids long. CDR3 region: CASSQESGFYGYTF. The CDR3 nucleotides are TGCGCCAGCAGCCAAGAGTCTGGCTTCTATGGCTACACCTTC.

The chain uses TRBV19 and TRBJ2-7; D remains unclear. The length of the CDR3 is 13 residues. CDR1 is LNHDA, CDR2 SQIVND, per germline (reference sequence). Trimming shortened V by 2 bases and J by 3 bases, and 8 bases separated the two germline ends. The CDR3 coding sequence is TGTGCCAGTAGTATAACTATCAACTACGAGCAGTACTTC. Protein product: CASSITINYEQYF.

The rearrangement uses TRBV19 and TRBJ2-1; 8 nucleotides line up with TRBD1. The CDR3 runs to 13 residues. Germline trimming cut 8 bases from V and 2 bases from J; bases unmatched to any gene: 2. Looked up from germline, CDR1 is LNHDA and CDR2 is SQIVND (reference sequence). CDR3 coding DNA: TGTGCCAGTGCAGGGGGCGCCTACAATGAGCAGTTCTTC. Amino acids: CASAGGAYNEQFF. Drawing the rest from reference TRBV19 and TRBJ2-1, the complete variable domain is DGGITQSPKYLFRKEGQNVTLSCEQNLNHDAMYWYRQDPGQGLRLIYYSQIVNDFQKGDIAEGYSVSREKKESFPLTVTSAQKNPTAFYLCASAGGAYNEQFFGPGTRLTVL.

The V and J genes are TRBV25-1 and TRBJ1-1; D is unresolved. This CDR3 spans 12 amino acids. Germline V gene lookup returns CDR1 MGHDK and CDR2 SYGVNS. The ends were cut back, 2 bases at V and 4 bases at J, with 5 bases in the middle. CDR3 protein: CASSETGTEAFF. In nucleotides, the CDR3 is TGTGCCAGCAGTGAAACGGGCACTGAAGCTTTCTTT.

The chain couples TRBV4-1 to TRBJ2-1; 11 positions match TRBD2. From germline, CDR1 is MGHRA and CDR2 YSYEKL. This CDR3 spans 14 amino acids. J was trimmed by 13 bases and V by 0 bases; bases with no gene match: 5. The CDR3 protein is CASSQDRLAGGQFF. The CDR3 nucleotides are TGCGCCAGCAGCCAAGATCGGCTAGCGGGGGGACAGTTCTTC.

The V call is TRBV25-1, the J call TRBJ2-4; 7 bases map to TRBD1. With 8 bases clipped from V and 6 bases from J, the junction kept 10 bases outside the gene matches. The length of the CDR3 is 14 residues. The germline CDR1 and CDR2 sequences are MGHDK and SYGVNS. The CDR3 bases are TGTGCCAGCTCCCCCCGGGCAGGGGGAAACATTCAGTACTTC. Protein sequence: CASSPRAGGNIQYF.

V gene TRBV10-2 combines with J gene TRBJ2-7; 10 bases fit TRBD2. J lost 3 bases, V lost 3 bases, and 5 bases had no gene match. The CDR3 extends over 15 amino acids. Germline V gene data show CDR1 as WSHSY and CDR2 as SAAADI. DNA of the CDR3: TGCGCCAGCAGTGAAAGTCTAGCGGGAGTCTACGAGCAGTACTTC. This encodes CASSESLAGVYEQYF.

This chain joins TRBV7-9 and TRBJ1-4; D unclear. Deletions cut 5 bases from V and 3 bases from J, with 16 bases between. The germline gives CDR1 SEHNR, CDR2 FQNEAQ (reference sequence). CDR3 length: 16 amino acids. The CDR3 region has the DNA TGTGCCAGCAGCCCGAGCCGTTTGAGAGCTAATGAAAAACTGTTTTTT. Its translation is CASSPSRLRANEKLFF. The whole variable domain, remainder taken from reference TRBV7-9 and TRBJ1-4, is DTGVSQNPRHKITKRGQNVTFRCDPISEHNRLYWYRQTLGQGPEFLTYFQNEAQLEKSRLLSDRFSAERPKGSFSTLEIQRTEQGDSAMYLCASSPSRLRANEKLFFGSGTQLSVL.

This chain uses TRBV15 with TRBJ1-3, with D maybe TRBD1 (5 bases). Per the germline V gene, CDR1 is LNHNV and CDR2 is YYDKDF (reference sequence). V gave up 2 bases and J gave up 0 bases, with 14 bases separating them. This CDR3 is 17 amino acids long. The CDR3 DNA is TGTGCCACCAGCAGACCCGACAGACCTATCTCTGGAAACACCATATATTTT. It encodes CATSRPDRPISGNTIYF.

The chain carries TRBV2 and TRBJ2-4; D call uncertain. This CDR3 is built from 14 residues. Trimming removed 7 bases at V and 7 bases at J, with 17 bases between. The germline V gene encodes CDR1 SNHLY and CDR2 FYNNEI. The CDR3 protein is CASTPDTLVNIQYF. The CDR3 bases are TGTGCCAGCACCCCTGACACTCTTGTGAACATTCAGTACTTC.

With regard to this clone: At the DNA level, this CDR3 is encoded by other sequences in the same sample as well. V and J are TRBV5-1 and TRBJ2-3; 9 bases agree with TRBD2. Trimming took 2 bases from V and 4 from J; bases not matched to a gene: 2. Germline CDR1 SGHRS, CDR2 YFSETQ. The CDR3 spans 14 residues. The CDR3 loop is CASSFAGGADTQYF. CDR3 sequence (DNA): TGCGCCAGCAGCTTCGCGGGAGGGGCAGATACGCAGTATTTT.

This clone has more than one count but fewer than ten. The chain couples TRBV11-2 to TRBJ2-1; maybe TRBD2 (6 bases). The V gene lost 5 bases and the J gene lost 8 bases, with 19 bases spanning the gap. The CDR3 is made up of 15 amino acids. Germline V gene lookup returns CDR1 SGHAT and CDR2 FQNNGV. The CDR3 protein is CASSRLTSRLHEQFF. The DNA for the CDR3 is TGTGCCAGCAGCCGACTTACTAGCCGTCTACATGAGCAGTTCTTC.

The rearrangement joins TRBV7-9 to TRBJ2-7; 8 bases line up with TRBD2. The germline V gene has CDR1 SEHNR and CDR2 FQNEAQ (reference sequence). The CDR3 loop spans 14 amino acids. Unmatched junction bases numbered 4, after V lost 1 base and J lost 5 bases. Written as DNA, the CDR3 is TGTGCCAGCAGCTTAGGGACTAGCTTTGACGAGCAGTACTTC. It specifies CASSLGTSFDEQYF.

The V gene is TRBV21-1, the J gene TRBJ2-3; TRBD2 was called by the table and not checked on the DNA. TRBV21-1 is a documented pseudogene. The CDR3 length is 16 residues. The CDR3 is CASSNRTSGDTDTQYF. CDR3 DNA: TGTGCCAGCAGCAACCGGACTAGCGGGGACACAGATACGCAGTATTTT.

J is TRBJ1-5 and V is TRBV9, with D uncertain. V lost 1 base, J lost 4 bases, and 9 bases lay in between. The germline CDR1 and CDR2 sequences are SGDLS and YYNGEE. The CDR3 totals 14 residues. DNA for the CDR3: TGTGCCAGCAGCGTAAAGGCCGGGAATCAGCCCCAGCATTTT. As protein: CASSVKAGNQPQHF.